Presented here are 16 T cell receptor beta chains from one specimen sequenced in a study of shared clonotypes between healthy human individuals. The data were produced by immunoSEQ multiplex PCR, yet TCRdb's version contains in-frame clones alone and is incomplete. The repertoire holds millions of clones, roughly 93% seen once, with 0.39% in the top ten. Sequenced input: naive CD4+ T cells from PBMCs. As for subset: CD45RA+ positively selected. These receptors were collected from a man aged 18 to 30 in good health. Some clones in this sample may be carry-over from other donors' samples.

This sequence joins TRBV10-3 and TRBJ2-3, with TRBD1 identical over 8 bases. The junction had 12 bases not matched to a gene; V was cut back by 10 bases and J by 3 bases. The germline V gene has CDR1 ENHRY and CDR2 SYGVKD. The CDR3 length is 15 residues. This chain's CDR3 is CATTQGQGATDTQYF. The CDR3 DNA follows: TGTGCCACCACACAGGGGCAGGGGGCAACAGATACGCAGTATTTT.

The chain employs TRBV5-8 and TRBJ1-2, with 10 bases matching TRBD1. V was clipped by 6 bases and J by 3 bases; unmatched bases: 5. In germline, CDR1 is SGHTS, CDR2 YDEGEE. This CDR3 comprises 14 residues. The CDR3 region is CASTRQGAYYGYTF. The CDR3, as DNA: TGTGCCAGCACTCGACAGGGGGCATACTATGGCTACACCTTC.

A word on this clone: This CDR3 is also generated by other DNA sequences in the sample. The chain is built from TRBV28 and TRBJ2-5; no definite D call. CDR1 and CDR2 (germline): MDHEN, SYDVKM. The CDR3 is made up of 11 amino acids. The V end was cut by 8 bases, the J end by 1 base, with 5 bases between. CDR3 sequence (DNA): TGTGCCAGCGGGCGCCAAGAGACCCAGTACTTC. This gives the protein CASGRQETQYF. The whole variable domain, filled in from reference TRBV28 and TRBJ2-5, reads DVKVTQSSRYLVKRTGEKVFLECVQDMDHENMFWYRQDPGLGLRLIYFSYDVKMKEKGDIPEGYSVSREKKERFSLILESASTNQTSMYLCASGRQETQYFGPGTRLLVL.

The chain links TRBV7-3 to TRBJ2-6; D not resolved. Germline CDR1 and CDR2: SGHTA and FQGTGA. Between the trimmed V and J ends, which lost 5 bases and 0 bases, there was a span of 17 bases. The CDR3 length is 18 residues. The CDR3 region has the DNA TGTGCCAGCAGCCGAAACGCAGATTCCTTCTCTGGGGCCAACGTCCTGACTTTC. It codes for CASSRNADSFSGANVLTF.

This clone was counted once. The J gene is TRBJ1-1, the V gene TRBV7-3, with unresolved D. The length of the CDR3 is 13 residues. V lost 0 bases to trimming and J lost 8 bases, with 10 bases between them. Per germline, CDR1 SGHTA and CDR2 FQGTGA. CDR3 sequence reads: CASSLTMIGEAFF. CDR3 sequence (DNA): TGTGCCAGCAGCTTAACGATGATCGGGGAAGCTTTCTTT.

This chain connects TRBV5-6 to TRBJ1-1; D possibly corresponds to TRBD1 (6 bases). This CDR3 is built from 16 residues. Germline V gene sequence: CDR1 SGHDT, CDR2 YYEEEE. V was trimmed by 4 bases and J by 1 base, leaving 17 bases between them. CDR3 protein: CASSPTGTRENTEAFF. CDR3 in DNA: TGTGCCAGCAGCCCAACAGGGACTCGGGAGAACACTGAAGCTTTCTTT.

The V gene is TRBV27, the J gene TRBJ2-7; possibly TRBD1 for D (5 bases). Trimming removed 7 bases at V and 1 base at J, with 14 bases between. CDR1 MNHEY and CDR2 SMNVEV come from the germline V gene (reference sequence). The CDR3 is made up of 14 amino acids. CDR3 sequence: CASKSLGASYEQYF. The CDR3 bases are TGTGCCAGCAAGAGTCTAGGGGCTTCCTACGAGCAGTACTTC.

This chain joins TRBV28 and TRBJ1-4; the D gene is possibly TRBD1 (6 bases). The CDR3 sequence is 15 residues long. V dropped 5 bases and J dropped 7 bases, with 17 bases sitting between them. Germline lookup yields CDR1 MDHEN and CDR2 SYDVKM. The DNA of the CDR3 is TGTGCCAGCAGTGGATTTTCAGGGGCGATTGAAAAACTGTTTTTT. Translated: CASSGFSGAIEKLFF.

This clone was seen more than once but under ten times. J is TRBJ2-2 and V is TRBV4-1, with 7 bases that match TRBD1. The V gene's germline CDR1 is MGHRA and CDR2 YSYEKL. This CDR3 region has 15 residues. With 3 bases clipped from V and 7 bases from J, the junction kept 8 bases outside the gene matches. CDR3: CASSQARQGIGELFF. CDR3 DNA sequence: TGCGCCAGCAGCCAGGCGAGACAGGGCATCGGGGAGCTGTTTTTT.

This clone was counted a single time. The same CDR3 also results from other DNA sequences found in this sample. V is TRBV5-1 and J is TRBJ2-5; perhaps TRBD1 as D (5 bases). This CDR3 contains 15 residues. The V and J ends lost 5 bases and 0 bases respectively, with 14 bases between them. Per the germline V gene, CDR1 is SGHRS and CDR2 is YFSETQ. CDR3 residues: CASSLVTGDQETQYF. For the CDR3, the DNA is TGCGCCAGCAGTCTGGTCACAGGCGACCAAGAGACCCAGTACTTC.

This clone was seen a single time. The chain carries TRBV5-4 and TRBJ2-5; unclear D gene. V lost 3 bases and J 4 bases, leaving 13 bases between the germline ends. The CDR3 contains 14 residues. CDR1 and CDR2 from the germline V gene are SGHNT and YYREEE (reference sequence). CDR3: CASSSQQKAETQYF. The CDR3 DNA reads as TGTGCCAGCAGCTCCCAACAGAAAGCAGAGACCCAGTACTTC.

The chain couples TRBV28 to TRBJ2-3, with 7 bases aligning to TRBD1. J lost 2 bases, V lost 2 bases, and 4 bases had no gene match. The CDR3 spans 15 residues. Germline V CDR1 and CDR2: MDHEN, SYDVKM. CDR3 coding DNA: TGTGCCAGCAGTTTAAGGGACAGTCCCACAGATACGCAGTATTTT. Its translation is CASSLRDSPTDTQYF. The whole variable domain, filled in from reference TRBV28 and TRBJ2-3, reads DVKVTQSSRYLVKRTGEKVFLECVQDMDHENMFWYRQDPGLGLRLIYFSYDVKMKEKGDIPEGYSVSREKKERFSLILESASTNQTSMYLCASSLRDSPTDTQYFGPGTRLTVL.

This clone showed up just once. The chain joins TRBV5-1 to TRBJ2-6; D unresolved. Trimming pared 1 base from V and 0 bases from J, leaving 8 bases between. Germline loops: CDR1 SGHRS, CDR2 YFSETQ. The CDR3 runs 16 residues. The CDR3 sequence is CASSLSRPSGANVLTF. The CDR3 nucleotides are TGCGCCAGCAGCTTGTCACGGCCCTCTGGGGCCAACGTCCTGACTTTC.

J is TRBJ2-5 and V is TRBV5-1; 12 bases line up with TRBD2. After removal of 4 bases from V and 4 bases from J, the junction contained 8 bases not matched to a gene. The CDR3 runs to 16 residues. The V gene's germline CDR1 is SGHRS and CDR2 YFSETQ. Here the CDR3 DNA reads TGCGCCAGCAGCCCGCGGACTAGCGGGGTGGGAGAGACCCAGTACTTC. Its translation: CASSPRTSGVGETQYF.

The rearrangement uses TRBV11-2 and TRBJ2-7, with TRBD1 matching 9 bases. The length of the CDR3 is 15 residues. Germline trimming cut 5 bases from V and 3 bases from J; bases unmatched to any gene: 8. CDR1 is SGHAT, CDR2 FQNNGV, per germline. The CDR3 bases are TGTGCCAGCAGCGTCCCCGGGACAGGGCGCTACGAGCAGTACTTC. Residues: CASSVPGTGRYEQYF. Full variable domain (remainder filled in from reference TRBV11-2 and TRBJ2-7): EAGVAQSPRYKIIEKRQSVAFWCNPISGHATLYWYQQILGQGPKLLIQFQNNGVVDDSQLPKDRFSAERLKGVDSTLKIQPAKLEDSAVYLCASSVPGTGRYEQYFGPGTRLTVT.

With respect to this clone: The same CDR3 is also encoded by other DNA sequences in this sample. This chain connects TRBV6-5 to TRBJ2-7; D remains unclear. The CDR3 spans 14 residues. V shed 0 bases and J shed 1 base, with 7 bases lying between them. The germline V gene has CDR1 MNHEY and CDR2 SVGAGI. This CDR3 is CASSYSGNSYEQYF. The DNA of the CDR3 is TGTGCCAGCAGTTACTCGGGAAATTCCTACGAGCAGTACTTC.